The table lists the clone carrying this T cell receptor (beta chain) with many counts. Its antigen is unknown. This entry comes from a study of T cells after yellow fever vaccination. Study background: Low-cell-number fractions underwent preparation using SMART-Seq v4 Ultra Low Input. Study-wide points: Sorted repertoires could include abundant contaminating clonotypes from bulk cells. The CD4 compartment and the CD8 compartment contained a small share of clonotypes in common.

The CDR3 runs to 13 residues. Deletions cut 1 base from V and 9 bases from J, with 10 bases between. Per germline, CDR1 SGHTA and CDR2 FQGNSA. One entry per CDR3 protein, called by TCRdb with MiXCR from the 5' RACE reads. The sample includes about 200,000 distinct CDR3 sequences, about 3% seen only once; the top ten take around 3%. Here the sequenced sample was CD4+ T cells sorted from PBMCs, taken 10 days after the yellow fever booster vaccination. The J gene is TRBJ2-1, the V gene TRBV7-2; unclear D gene. This TCR came from a man between 18 and 35 years old who received the YFV17D yellow fever vaccine. In DNA, the CDR3 is TGTGCCAGCAGCTTAGTCGGCGATAGTGAGCAGTTCTTC. Translating gives CASSLVGDSEQFF.